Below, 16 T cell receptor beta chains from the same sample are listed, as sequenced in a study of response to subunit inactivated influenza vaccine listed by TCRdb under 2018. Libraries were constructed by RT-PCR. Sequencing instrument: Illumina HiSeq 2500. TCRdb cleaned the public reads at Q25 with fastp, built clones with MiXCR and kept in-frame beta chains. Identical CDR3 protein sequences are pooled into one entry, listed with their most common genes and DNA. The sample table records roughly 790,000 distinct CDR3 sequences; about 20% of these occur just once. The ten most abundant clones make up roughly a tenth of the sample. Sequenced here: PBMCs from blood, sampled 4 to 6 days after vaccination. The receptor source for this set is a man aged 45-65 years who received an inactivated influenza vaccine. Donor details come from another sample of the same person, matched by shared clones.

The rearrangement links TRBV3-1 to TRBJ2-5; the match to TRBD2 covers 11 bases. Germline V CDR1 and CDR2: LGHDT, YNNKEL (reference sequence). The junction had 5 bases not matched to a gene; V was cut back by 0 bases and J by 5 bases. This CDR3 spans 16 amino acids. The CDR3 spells CASSQDTLAGVETQYF. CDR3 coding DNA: TGTGCCAGCAGCCAAGATACACTAGCGGGAGTCGAGACCCAGTACTTC.

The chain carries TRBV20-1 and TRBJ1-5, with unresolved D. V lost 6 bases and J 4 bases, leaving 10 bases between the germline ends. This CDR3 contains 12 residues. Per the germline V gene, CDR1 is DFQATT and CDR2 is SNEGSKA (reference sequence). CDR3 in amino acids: CSASGRNQPQHF. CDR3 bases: TGCAGTGCATCTGGCCGAAATCAGCCCCAGCATTTT.

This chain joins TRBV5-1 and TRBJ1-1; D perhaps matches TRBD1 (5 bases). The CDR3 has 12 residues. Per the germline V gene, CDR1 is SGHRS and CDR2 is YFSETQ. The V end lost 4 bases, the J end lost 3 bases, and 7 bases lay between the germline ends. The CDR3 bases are TGCGCCAGCAGCAAGGGACACACTGAAGCTTTCTTT. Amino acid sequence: CASSKGHTEAFF.

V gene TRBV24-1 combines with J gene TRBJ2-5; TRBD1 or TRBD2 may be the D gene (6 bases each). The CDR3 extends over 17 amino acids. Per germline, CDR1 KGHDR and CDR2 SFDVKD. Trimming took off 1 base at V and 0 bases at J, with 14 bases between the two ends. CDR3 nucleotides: TGTGCCACCAGTGATTTCGGAGAAGGGGGGCACCAAGAGACCCAGTACTTC. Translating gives CATSDFGEGGHQETQYF.

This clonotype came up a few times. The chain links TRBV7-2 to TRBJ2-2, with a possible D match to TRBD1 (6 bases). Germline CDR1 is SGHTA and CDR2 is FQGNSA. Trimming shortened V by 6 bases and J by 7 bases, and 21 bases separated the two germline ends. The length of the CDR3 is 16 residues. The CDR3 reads CASRVEGTSRIGELFF. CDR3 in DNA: TGTGCCAGCAGGGTAGAAGGGACATCTAGAATCGGGGAGCTGTTTTTT.

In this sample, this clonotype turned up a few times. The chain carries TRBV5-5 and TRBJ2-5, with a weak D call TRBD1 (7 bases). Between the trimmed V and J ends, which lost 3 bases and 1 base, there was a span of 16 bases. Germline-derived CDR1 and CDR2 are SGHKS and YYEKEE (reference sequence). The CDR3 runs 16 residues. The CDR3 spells CASSSQGRGAQETQYF. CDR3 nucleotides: TGTGCCAGCAGCTCCCAGGGCAGGGGGGCCCAAGAGACCCAGTACTTC.

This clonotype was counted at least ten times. CDR3: CASSTIHGPSSNQPQHF. Written as DNA, the CDR3 is TGTGCCAGCAGTACTATCCACGGACCAAGTAGCAATCAGCCCCAGCATTTT. V gene TRBV28 combines with J gene TRBJ1-5; D unresolved. Germline loops: CDR1 MDHEN, CDR2 SYDVKM. Trimming shortened V by 5 bases and J by 0 bases, and 17 bases separated the two germline ends. The CDR3 spans 17 residues. The entire variable domain, with the rest obtained from reference TRBV28 and TRBJ1-5, is as follows: DVKVTQSSRYLVKRTGEKVFLECVQDMDHENMFWYRQDPGLGLRLIYFSYDVKMKEKGDIPEGYSVSREKKERFSLILESASTNQTSMYLCASSTIHGPSSNQPQHFGDGTRLSIL.

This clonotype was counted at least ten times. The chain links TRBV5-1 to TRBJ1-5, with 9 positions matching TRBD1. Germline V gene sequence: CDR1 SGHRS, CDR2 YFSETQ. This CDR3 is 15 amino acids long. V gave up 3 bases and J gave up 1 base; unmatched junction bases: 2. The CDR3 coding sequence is TGCGCCAGCAGCTACAGGGGGCTGAGCAATCAGCCCCAGCATTTT. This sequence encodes CASSYRGLSNQPQHF.

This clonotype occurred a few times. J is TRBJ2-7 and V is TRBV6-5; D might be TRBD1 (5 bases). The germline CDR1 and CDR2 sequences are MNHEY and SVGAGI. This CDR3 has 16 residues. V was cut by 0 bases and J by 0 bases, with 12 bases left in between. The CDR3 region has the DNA TGTGCCAGCAGTTACTCTGTGCTAGGGGACTCCTACGAGCAGTACTTC. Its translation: CASSYSVLGDSYEQYF.

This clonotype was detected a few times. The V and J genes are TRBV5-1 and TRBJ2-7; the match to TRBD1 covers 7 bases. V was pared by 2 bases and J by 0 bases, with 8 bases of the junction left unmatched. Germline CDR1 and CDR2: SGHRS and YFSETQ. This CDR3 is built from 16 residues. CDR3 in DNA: TGCGCCAGCAGCTTAATGCCGGGACAGTCCTCCTACGAGCAGTACTTC. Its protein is CASSLMPGQSSYEQYF.

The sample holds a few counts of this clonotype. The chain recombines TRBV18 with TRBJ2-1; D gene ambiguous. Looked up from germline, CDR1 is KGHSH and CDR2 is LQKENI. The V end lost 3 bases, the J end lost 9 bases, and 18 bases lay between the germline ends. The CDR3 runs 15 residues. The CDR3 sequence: CASSPRSALTSEQFF. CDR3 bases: TGTGCCAGCTCACCCCGCTCGGCCCTTACCAGTGAGCAGTTCTTC.

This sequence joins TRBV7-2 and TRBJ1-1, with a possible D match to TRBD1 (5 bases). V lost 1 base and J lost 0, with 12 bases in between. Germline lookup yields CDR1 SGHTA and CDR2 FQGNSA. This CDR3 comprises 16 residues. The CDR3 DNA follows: TGTGCCAGCAGCTTAGTCGGCAGGGTCATGAACACTGAAGCTTTCTTT. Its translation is CASSLVGRVMNTEAFF.

The CDR3 reads CASSVYTVRTDTQYF. The CDR3 region has the DNA TGTGCCAGCAGTGTTTACACGGTACGAACAGATACGCAGTATTTT. The rearrangement joins TRBV2 to TRBJ2-3; no definite D call. The CDR3 length is 15 residues. Trimming shortened V by 4 bases and J by 3 bases, and 14 bases separated the two germline ends. In germline, CDR1 is SNHLY, CDR2 FYNNEI.

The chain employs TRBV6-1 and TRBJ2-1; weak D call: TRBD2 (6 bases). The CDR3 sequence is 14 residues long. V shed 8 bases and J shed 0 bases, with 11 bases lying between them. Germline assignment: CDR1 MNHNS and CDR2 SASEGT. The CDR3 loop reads CASRGKPSYNEQFF. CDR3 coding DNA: TGTGCCAGCCGCGGGAAACCCTCCTACAATGAGCAGTTCTTC.

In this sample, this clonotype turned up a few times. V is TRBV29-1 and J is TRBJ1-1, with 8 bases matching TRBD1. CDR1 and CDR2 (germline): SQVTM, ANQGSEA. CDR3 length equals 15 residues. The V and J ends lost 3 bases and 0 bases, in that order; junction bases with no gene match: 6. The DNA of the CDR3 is TGCAGCGTTGATCCCAGGGGGCCCGTGAACACTGAAGCTTTCTTT. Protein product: CSVDPRGPVNTEAFF.

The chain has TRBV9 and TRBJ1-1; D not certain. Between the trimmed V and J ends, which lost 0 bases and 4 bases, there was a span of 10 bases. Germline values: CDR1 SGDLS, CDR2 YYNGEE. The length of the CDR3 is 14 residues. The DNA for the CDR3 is TGTGCCAGCAGCGTAGTGGGAGCCCCCACTGAAGCTTTCTTT. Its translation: CASSVVGAPTEAFF.